This is a list of T cell receptor beta chains from one sample in a study of blood T cells in healthy people across ages. In TCRdb, the 5' RACE reads were re-called with MiXCR into one record per CDR3 protein. The sample has more than 500,000 distinct CDR3 sequences; approximately 26% are singletons. The sample also formed part of further work on T cells of mothers and their children.

Specimen: blood. Receptors were obtained from a boy aged 2-9 years in good health. Both conserved end residues are trimmed from each CDR3. The D gene is left open where the match is weak.

j_call: TRBJ2-4
v_call: TRBV7-9
d_call: .
cdr3_aa: ASSLMGQGRGKNIQY

j_call: TRBJ2-7
v_call: TRBV19
d_call: .
cdr3_aa: ASSTDMDEQY

j_call: .
v_call: TRBV20-1
d_call: .
cdr3_aa: SVKWGLLNEQY

j_call: TRBJ2-2
v_call: TRBV29-1
d_call: TRBD1
cdr3_aa: SVGGGLGGELF

j_call: TRBJ2-1
v_call: TRBV28
d_call: TRBD1
cdr3_aa: ASSTLPRQGNNEQF

j_call: TRBJ2-5
v_call: TRBV2
d_call: TRBD2
cdr3_aa: ASSEAAGAQTQY

j_call: TRBJ2-1
v_call: TRBV5-1
d_call: .
cdr3_aa: ASTAWRGGADEQF

j_call: TRBJ2-2
v_call: TRBV7-9
d_call: TRBD2
cdr3_aa: ATPRGDFTGELF

j_call: TRBJ2-7
v_call: TRBV19
d_call: TRBD1
cdr3_aa: ASSIGQGTPYEQY

j_call: TRBJ2-3
v_call: TRBV7-2
d_call: TRBD2
cdr3_aa: ASSSWALAGSDTQY

j_call: TRBJ2-4
v_call: TRBV6-5
d_call: .
cdr3_aa: ASSRGDFTKNIQY

j_call: .
v_call: TRBV12-3/TRBV12-4
d_call: .
cdr3_aa: ASMGGRSSNEQF

j_call: TRBJ1-1
v_call: TRBV29-1
d_call: .
cdr3_aa: SVLGGGRYTEAF

j_call: TRBJ1-2
v_call: TRBV25-1
d_call: .
cdr3_aa: ASSEYGGSYT

j_call: TRBJ1-5
v_call: TRBV5-1
d_call: .
cdr3_aa: ASSPTALGQPQH

j_call: TRBJ1-1
v_call: TRBV12-3/TRBV12-4
d_call: .
cdr3_aa: ASSLGIGAF

j_call: TRBJ1-4
v_call: TRBV27
d_call: .
cdr3_aa: ASSSGAATNEKLF

j_call: TRBJ2-5
v_call: TRBV7-2
d_call: .
cdr3_aa: ASSLRSGSETQY

j_call: TRBJ1-1
v_call: TRBV11-2
d_call: .
cdr3_aa: ASSLGRRTEAF

j_call: TRBJ2-6
v_call: TRBV11-2
d_call: TRBD1
cdr3_aa: ASSAFGSGQEGANVLT

j_call: .
v_call: TRBV20-1
d_call: TRBD2
cdr3_aa: SAGSGGVTEQF

j_call: TRBJ2-1
v_call: TRBV11-2
d_call: TRBD2
cdr3_aa: ASSLHPGLAGASANNEQF

j_call: TRBJ2-4
v_call: TRBV14
d_call: .
cdr3_aa: ASSPGWEKNIQY

j_call: TRBJ1-1
v_call: TRBV29-1
d_call: .
cdr3_aa: SVGGSVNTEAF

j_call: TRBJ1-3
v_call: TRBV10-3
d_call: .
cdr3_aa: ASRDSYGSGNTIY

j_call: TRBJ2-3
v_call: TRBV12-3/TRBV12-4
d_call: .
cdr3_aa: ASSTTPPDTQY

j_call: TRBJ1-1
v_call: TRBV9
d_call: TRBD1
cdr3_aa: ASSEGTAEAF

j_call: .
v_call: TRBV7-8
d_call: .
cdr3_aa: ASSLQGRAYNEQF

j_call: TRBJ2-5
v_call: TRBV4-1
d_call: .
cdr3_aa: ASSQVLGAWETQY

j_call: TRBJ2-1
v_call: TRBV9
d_call: TRBD2
cdr3_aa: ASRWRESLDEQF

j_call: TRBJ1-2
v_call: TRBV12-3/TRBV12-4
d_call: .
cdr3_aa: ASRPGHLYYGYT

j_call: TRBJ2-3
v_call: TRBV7-8
d_call: .
cdr3_aa: ASSPSRETDTQY

j_call: .
v_call: TRBV12-3/TRBV12-4
d_call: .
cdr3_aa: ASSLGVWGETQY

j_call: TRBJ2-7
v_call: TRBV29-1
d_call: .
cdr3_aa: SVEIVGGGFHYEQY

j_call: TRBJ1-6
v_call: TRBV18
d_call: .
cdr3_aa: ASSPAMADRALH

j_call: TRBJ2-5
v_call: TRBV20-1
d_call: TRBD2
cdr3_aa: SASAGGPETQY

j_call: .
v_call: TRBV27
d_call: TRBD2
cdr3_aa: ASSRTSGRANEQY

j_call: TRBJ2-2
v_call: TRBV29-1
d_call: .
cdr3_aa: SVGHLNTGELF

j_call: .
v_call: TRBV10-3
d_call: .
cdr3_aa: AISESTDREQF

j_call: TRBJ1-1
v_call: TRBV5-6
d_call: .
cdr3_aa: ASSFPGLMNTEAF

j_call: TRBJ1-1
v_call: TRBV20-1
d_call: TRBD1
cdr3_aa: SARTRTGRTEAF

j_call: TRBJ1-1
v_call: TRBV5-1
d_call: TRBD1
cdr3_aa: ASSSTGRGNTGAF